What follows are 22 T cell receptor beta chains derived from one specimen sequenced in a study of cytomegalovirus exposure and HLA in healthy donors. PCR amplification relied on 60 Vbeta primers (plus 13 Jbeta primers). The method was immunoSEQ multiplex PCR; TCRdb's version includes in-frame clones alone and lacks a portion of them. The sample has 250,000 to 350,000 clones, 65% to 85% seen once. The specimen sequenced was PBMCs. Receptors originate from a female donor in good health and CMV-seronegative.

The chain carries TRBV18 and TRBJ1-2, with D possibly TRBD1 on 5 matching bases. V gave up 3 bases and J gave up 4 bases, with 12 bases separating them. This CDR3 is 14 amino acids long. The V gene's germline CDR1 is KGHSH and CDR2 LQKENI. The CDR3 reads CASSPPGAGYGYTF. Written as DNA, the CDR3 is TGTGCCAGCTCACCCCCTGGGGCCGGCTATGGCTACACCTTC. Combining the CDR3 with reference TRBV18 and TRBJ1-2 gives the whole variable domain NAGVMQNPRHLVRRRGQEARLRCSPMKGHSHVYWYRQLPEEGLKFMVYLQKENIIDESGMPKERFSAEFPKEGPSILRIQQVVRGDSAAYFCASSPPGAGYGYTFGSGTRLTVV.

CDR3 sequence (DNA): TGCGCCAGCAGCTCCGGAACTAGCGGTAGCACAGATACGCAGTATTTT. Translating it yields CASSSGTSGSTDTQYF. The chain links TRBV5-1 to TRBJ2-3; 8 bases align to TRBD2. CDR1 is SGHRS and CDR2 is YFSETQ in the germline V gene. V shed 3 bases and J 0 bases; nucleotides not matched to a gene: 6. The CDR3 has 16 residues.

The rearrangement uses TRBV29-1 and TRBJ2-5; 9 bases match TRBD2. The CDR3 totals 17 residues. After removal of 6 bases from V and 5 bases from J, the junction contained 19 bases not matched to a gene. The germline CDR1 and CDR2 sequences are SQVTM and ANQGSEA. The CDR3, as DNA: TGCAGCGTGGCCGGGACTAGCCTTTATCGGGGCCAGGAGACCCAGTACTTC. Residues: CSVAGTSLYRGQETQYF.

V is TRBV6-1 and J is TRBJ2-5; 12 nucleotides align to TRBD2. Losses at the gene ends were 4 bases for V and 2 bases for J; bases not matched to a gene: 2. CDR3 size: 15 residues. The germline CDR1 and CDR2 sequences are MNHNS and SASEGT. DNA for the CDR3: TGTGCCAGCAGTGTCCTAGCGGGAGGGCAAGAGACCCAGTACTTC. Its translation is CASSVLAGGQETQYF.

The chain links TRBV5-4 to TRBJ1-1; D unresolved. The CDR3 is 12 residues long. Germline V gene data show CDR1 as SGHNT and CDR2 as YYREEE (reference sequence). The ends were cut back, 0 bases at V and 5 bases at J, with 5 bases in the middle. The CDR3 protein is CASSLGSTEAFF. For the CDR3, the DNA is TGTGCCAGCAGCTTGGGCAGTACTGAAGCTTTCTTT.

This chain connects TRBV5-5 to TRBJ2-2; weak D call: TRBD1 (5 bases). The CDR3 is made up of 16 amino acids. The V gene lost 4 bases and the J gene lost 4 bases, with 17 bases spanning the gap. Germline V gives CDR1 SGHKS, CDR2 YYEKEE (reference sequence). The CDR3 reads CASSRPQGSSTGELFF. The DNA for the CDR3 is TGTGCCAGCAGCAGACCGCAGGGATCTAGCACCGGGGAGCTGTTTTTT.

The chain joins TRBV2 to TRBJ1-4; no clear D gene. V was pared by 4 bases and J by 11 bases, with 5 bases between. This CDR3 is 10 amino acids long. Germline V gives CDR1 SNHLY, CDR2 FYNNEI. The CDR3 loop is CASSGRKLFF. The CDR3 DNA follows: TGTGCCAGCAGTGGGAGGAAACTGTTTTTT.

V and J are TRBV19 and TRBJ2-7, with 8 bases lining up with TRBD1. Per germline, CDR1 LNHDA and CDR2 SQIVND (reference sequence). Trimming took 5 bases from V and 5 from J; bases not matched to a gene: 8. The CDR3 totals 14 residues. For the CDR3, the DNA is TGTGCCAGTAGTCCCGGACAGGGCTACAACGAGCAGTACTTC. Its translation is CASSPGQGYNEQYF.

This chain links TRBV30 with TRBJ1-2; D is undetermined. From germline, CDR1 is GTSNPN and CDR2 SVGIG (reference sequence). CDR3 length: 15 amino acids. The V gene lost 5 bases and the J gene lost 4 bases, with 20 bases spanning the gap. The CDR3 region is CAWGRIQGRTYGYTF. DNA of the CDR3: TGTGCCTGGGGGAGAATTCAAGGCCGAACCTATGGCTACACCTTC.

V and J are TRBV4-1 and TRBJ2-1, with TRBD2 matching 7 bases. After removal of 1 base from V and 7 bases from J, the junction contained 10 bases not matched to a gene. Germline V gene sequence: CDR1 MGHRA, CDR2 YSYEKL. This CDR3 spans 16 amino acids. CDR3: CASSQVRAGVVNEQFF. In DNA form, the CDR3 reads TGCGCCAGCAGCCAAGTTAGGGCGGGAGTGGTAAATGAGCAGTTCTTC.

The gene calls are TRBV2 and TRBJ1-5; the match to TRBD1 covers 10 bases. Germline V gene sequence: CDR1 SNHLY, CDR2 FYNNEI. V was clipped by 6 bases and J by 0 bases; unmatched bases: 8. The CDR3 is 17 residues long. CDR3 region: CASRTGGLVNSNQPQHF. CDR3 nucleotide sequence: TGTGCCAGCAGGACAGGGGGCCTAGTTAATAGCAATCAGCCCCAGCATTTT.

In this sample, this clone turned up once. The rearrangement uses TRBV7-9 and TRBJ1-3, with 7 bases identical to TRBD1. J gave up 2 bases and V 5 bases, and 9 bases lay outside the gene matches. Germline V gives CDR1 SEHNR, CDR2 FQNEAQ (reference sequence). The CDR3 loop spans 16 amino acids. CDR3 in DNA: TGTGCCAGCAGCCCGCCCCAGACAGGGCCTGGAAACACCATATATTTT. Translating it yields CASSPPQTGPGNTIYF.

V gene TRBV11-3 combines with J gene TRBJ2-5; D may be TRBD2 (5 bases). The last part of the DNA fits TRBJ2-7 better; the J call may be wrong. Per germline, CDR1 SGHNT and CDR2 YENEEA. The CDR3 is 12 residues long. As DNA, the CDR3 is TGTGCCAGCACCGCCGGAGGCTACGAGCAGTACTTC. Its protein product is CASTAGGYEQYF.

V usage is TRBV5-1 and J usage is TRBJ2-5; the match to TRBD1 covers 9 bases. This CDR3 spans 14 amino acids. The V gene end was trimmed by 3 bases and the J gene end by 4 bases; junction bases not matched to a gene: 4. CDR1 is SGHRS and CDR2 is YFSETQ in the germline V gene. The CDR3 DNA is TGCGCCAGCAGCTGGGACAGGGAGGGAGAGACCCAGTACTTC. This translates into CASSWDREGETQYF.

The chain employs TRBV28 and TRBJ2-2, with D tentatively TRBD2 (7 bases). V gave up 8 bases and J gave up 13 bases, with 14 bases separating them. Germline CDR1 and CDR2: MDHEN and SYDVKM. This CDR3 contains 11 residues. The CDR3: CASSWGGGLFF. The CDR3 DNA reads as TGTGCCAGCTCCTGGGGGGGCGGGCTGTTTTTT. The full variable domain, in which reference TRBV28 and TRBJ2-2 provide the parts outside the CDR3, is DVKVTQSSRYLVKRTGEKVFLECVQDMDHENMFWYRQDPGLGLRLIYFSYDVKMKEKGDIPEGYSVSREKKERFSLILESASTNQTSMYLCASSWGGGLFFGEGSRLTVL.

This clone occurred once. Sequence at one end of the junction differs from germline and may be a read error. V is TRBV6-1 and J is TRBJ2-5, with TRBD1 identical over 10 bases. The CDR3 runs to 11 residues. CDR1 and CDR2 (germline): MNHNS, SASEGT. This CDR3 is CASSVTGQGNF. The CDR3 DNA is TGTGCCAGCAGCGTTACGGGACAGGGGAACTTC.

V usage is TRBV6-1 and J usage is TRBJ2-7; 9 nucleotides line up with TRBD2. Unmatched junction bases numbered 13, after V lost 4 bases and J lost 0 bases. CDR3 size: 18 residues. Per germline, CDR1 MNHNS and CDR2 SASEGT. The CDR3 sequence: CASSARVVSGGSSYEQYF. DNA for the CDR3: TGTGCCAGCAGTGCCCGGGTAGTTAGCGGGGGAAGCTCCTACGAGCAGTACTTC.

The chain combines TRBV30 with TRBJ1-1; maybe TRBD1 (5 bases). The germline CDR1 and CDR2 sequences are GTSNPN and SVGIG (reference sequence). V lost 3 bases to trimming and J lost 6 bases, with 11 bases between them. The CDR3 totals 12 residues. CDR3 sequence: CAWRRGRAEAFF. The CDR3 DNA is TGTGCCTGGAGACGGGGGAGAGCTGAAGCTTTCTTT.

The CDR3 region has the DNA TGCGCCAGCAGCCCTAGCGGGAGAGGGACAGATACGCAGTATTTT. Translated, it gives CASSPSGRGTDTQYF. The rearrangement uses TRBV4-1 and TRBJ2-3, with 10 nucleotides matching TRBD2. The junction had 4 bases not matched to a gene; V was cut back by 4 bases and J by 3 bases. The CDR3 has 15 residues. CDR1 is MGHRA, CDR2 YSYEKL, per germline.

The table lists this clone with a count of one. CDR3 sequence reads: CASSFSGSYEQYF. In DNA form, the CDR3 reads TGTGCCAGCAGTTTTTCAGGGTCCTACGAGCAGTACTTC. The V call is TRBV27, the J call TRBJ2-7; weak D call: TRBD1 (5 bases). From germline, CDR1 is MNHEY and CDR2 SMNVEV (reference sequence). The CDR3 has 13 amino acids. V lost 3 bases, J lost 1 base, and 7 bases lay in between.

The chain links TRBV29-1 to TRBJ1-1; D perhaps matches TRBD1 (5 bases). V lost 6 bases to trimming and J lost 0 bases, with 8 bases between them. This CDR3 comprises 12 residues. Germline V gives CDR1 SQVTM, CDR2 ANQGSEA. CDR3 in amino acids: CSVRQMNTEAFF. The CDR3 DNA reads as TGCAGCGTCAGACAGATGAACACTGAAGCTTTCTTT.

The CDR3 nucleotides are TGTGCCAGCAGCTTCAGACAGGAGTGGGTCTACGAGCAGTACTTC. Encoded protein: CASSFRQEWVYEQYF. The J gene is TRBJ2-7, the V gene TRBV11-3; D is possibly TRBD1 (6 bases). The ends were cut back, 3 bases at V and 3 bases at J, with 15 bases in the middle. Germline CDR1 SGHNT, CDR2 YENEEA. The CDR3 has 15 residues.